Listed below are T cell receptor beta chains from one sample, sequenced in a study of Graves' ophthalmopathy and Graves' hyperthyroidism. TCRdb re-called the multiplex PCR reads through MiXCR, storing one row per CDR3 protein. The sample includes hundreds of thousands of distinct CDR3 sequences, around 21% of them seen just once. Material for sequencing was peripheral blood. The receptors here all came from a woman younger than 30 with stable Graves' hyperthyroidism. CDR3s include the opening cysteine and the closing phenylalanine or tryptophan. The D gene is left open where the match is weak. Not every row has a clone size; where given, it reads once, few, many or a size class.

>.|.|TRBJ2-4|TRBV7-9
CASSLIHSTAKNIQYF
TGTGCCAGCAGCTTAATCCACTCTACTGCCAAAAACATTCAGTACTTC
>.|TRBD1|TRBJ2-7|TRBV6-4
CASGKRDREYEQYF
TGTGCCAGTGGAAAACGGGACAGGGAGTACGAGCAGTACTTC
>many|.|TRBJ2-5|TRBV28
CASSLNGGETQYF
TGTGCCAGCAGTTTAAATGGGGGAGAGACCCAGTACTTC
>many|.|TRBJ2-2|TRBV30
CAWSSLRGSGELFF
TGTGCCTGGAGTTCCCTCAGGGGCTCCGGGGAGCTGTTTTTT
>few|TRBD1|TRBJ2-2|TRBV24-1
CATSDPGQGASGELFF
TGTGCCACCAGTGATCCGGGACAGGGGGCTTCCGGGGAGCTGTTTTTT
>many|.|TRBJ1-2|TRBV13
CASSNGQLGYTF
TGTGCCAGCAGCAATGGACAGTTAGGCTACACCTTC
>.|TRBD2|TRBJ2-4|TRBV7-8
CASSRRGGGRGAAKNIKYF
TGTGCCAGCAGCCGTCGGGGTGGCGGGAGAGGGGCGGCCAAAAACATTAAGTACTTC
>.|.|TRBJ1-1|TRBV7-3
CASTRVQNTEAFF
TGTGCCAGCACCCGGGTTCAGAACACTGAAGCTTTCTTT
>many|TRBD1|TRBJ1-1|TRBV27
CASSTDRGLLGTEAFF
TGTGCCAGCAGTACCGACAGGGGGCTTCTAGGCACTGAAGCTTTCTTT
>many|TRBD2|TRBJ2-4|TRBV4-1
CASSQGLLAGGRGNIQYF
TGCGCCAGCAGCCAAGGCCTACTAGCGGGAGGGAGGGGAAACATTCAGTACTTC
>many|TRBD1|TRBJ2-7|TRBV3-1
CASSQLGTGLTYEQYF
TGTGCCAGCAGCCAACTCGGGACAGGTCTAACCTACGAGCAGTACTTC
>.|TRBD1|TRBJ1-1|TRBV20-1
CSAPSAGGADTEAFF
TGCAGTGCTCCCTCTGCAGGGGGTGCGGACACTGAAGCTTTCTTT
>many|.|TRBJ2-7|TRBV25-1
CASSGLYEQYF
TGTGCCAGCAGTGGCCTTTACGAGCAGTACTTC
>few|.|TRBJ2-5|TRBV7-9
CASSLSWRGKETQYF
TGTGCCAGCAGCTTATCCTGGCGGGGTAAAGAGACCCAGTACTTC
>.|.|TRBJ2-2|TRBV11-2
CASSLIRGQDGELFF
TGTGCCAGCAGCTTAATACGCGGGCAGGACGGGGAGCTGTTTTTT
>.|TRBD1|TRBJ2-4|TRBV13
CASSQGTGLAKNIQYF
TGTGCCAGCAGCCAAGGGACAGGGCTGGCCAAAAACATTCAGTACTTC
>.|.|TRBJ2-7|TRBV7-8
CASSLAYPGHGWREQYF
TGTGCCAGCAGCTTAGCGTACCCGGGACATGGCTGGCGCGAGCAGTACTTC
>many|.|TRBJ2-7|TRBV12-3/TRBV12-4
CASTGGTLTYEQYF
TGTGCCAGCACCGGCGGGACGCTCACCTACGAGCAGTACTTC
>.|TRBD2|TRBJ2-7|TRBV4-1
CASRPVGSGRSYEQYF
TGCGCCAGCAGGCCAGTGGGTAGCGGGCGCTCCTACGAGCAGTACTTC
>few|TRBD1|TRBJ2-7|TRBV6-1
CASSLARQGKSEQYF
TGTGCCAGCAGCCTAGCCCGACAGGGGAAGAGCGAGCAGTACTTC
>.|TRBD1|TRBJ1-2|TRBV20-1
CSARRYRGGNYGYTF
TGCAGTGCTCGGAGATACAGGGGCGGTAACTATGGCTACACCTTC
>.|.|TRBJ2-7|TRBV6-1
CASLDPGEGHYDQYF
TGTGCCAGCCTGGATCCGGGAGAGGGGCACTACGATCAGTACTTC
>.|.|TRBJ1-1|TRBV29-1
CSVHTGKEAFF
TGCAGCGTTCATACAGGGAAAGAAGCTTTCTTT
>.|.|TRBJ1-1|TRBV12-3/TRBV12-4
CASSLTWAEAFF
TGTGCCAGCAGTTTAACATGGGCTGAAGCTTTCTTT
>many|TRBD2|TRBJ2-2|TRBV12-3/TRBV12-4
CASSLGLALGELFF
TGTGCCAGCAGTCTGGGACTAGCGCTCGGGGAGCTGTTTTTT
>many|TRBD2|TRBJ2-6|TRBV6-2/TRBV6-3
CASRGAGGAGANVLTF
TGTGCCAGCAGAGGAGCGGGAGGTGCTGGGGCCAACGTCCTGACTTTC
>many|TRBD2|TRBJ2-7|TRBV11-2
CASSLDSGRASYEQYF
TGTGCCAGCAGCTTAGATAGCGGGAGGGCCTCCTACGAGCAGTACTTC
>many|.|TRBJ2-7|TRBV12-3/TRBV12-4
CASSFSRYEQYF
TGTGCCAGCAGTTTCTCCAGATACGAGCAGTACTTC
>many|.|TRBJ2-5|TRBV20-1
CSASLEETQYF
TGCAGTGCTAGCCTTGAAGAGACCCAGTACTTC
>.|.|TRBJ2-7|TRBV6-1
CATTDSQSYEQYF
TGTGCCACCACAGATTCCCAATCCTACGAGCAGTACTTC
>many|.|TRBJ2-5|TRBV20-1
CSANTARLGETQYF
TGCAGTGCTAACACTGCCCGACTAGGCGAGACCCAGTACTTC
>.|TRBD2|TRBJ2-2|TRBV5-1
CASRLSGRSTGELFF
TGCGCCAGCAGATTAAGCGGGAGAAGCACCGGGGAGCTGTTTTTT
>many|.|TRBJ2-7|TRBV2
CASSEVSRGREQYF
TGTGCCAGCAGTGAAGTCAGCAGGGGACGCGAGCAGTACTTC
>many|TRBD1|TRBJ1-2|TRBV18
CASSDTGGVNYGYTF
TGTGCCAGCTCAGACACAGGGGGCGTCAACTATGGCTACACCTTC
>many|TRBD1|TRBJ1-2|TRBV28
CASRPTGVHYGYTF
TGTGCCAGCAGGCCCACAGGGGTACACTATGGCTACACCTTC
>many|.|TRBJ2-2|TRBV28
CASRTHSTRAGELFF
TGTGCCAGCAGAACCCATTCTACACGGGCTGGGGAGCTGTTTTTT
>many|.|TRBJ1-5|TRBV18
CASSGVRGQPQHF
TGTGCCAGCTCGGGCGTCCGGGGTCAGCCCCAGCATTTT
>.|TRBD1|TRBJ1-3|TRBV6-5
CASSYADRGNTIYF
TGTGCCAGCAGTTACGCGGACAGGGGAAACACCATATATTTT
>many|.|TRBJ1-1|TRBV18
CASSPSGHEAFF
TGTGCCAGCTCACCCTCGGGGCACGAAGCTTTCTTT
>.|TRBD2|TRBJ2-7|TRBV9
CASSVVVAGVGEQYF
TGTGCCAGCAGCGTAGTGGTAGCGGGAGTTGGCGAGCAGTACTTC
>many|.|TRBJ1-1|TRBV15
CATSRALNTEAFF
TGTGCCACCAGCAGAGCCTTAAACACTGAAGCTTTCTTT
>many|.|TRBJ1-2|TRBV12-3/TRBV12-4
CASSFGHLYGYTF
TGTGCCAGCAGTTTTGGCCATCTCTATGGCTACACCTTC
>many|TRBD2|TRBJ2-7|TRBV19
CASSSSGRASRSYEQYF
TGTGCCAGTAGTAGTAGCGGGAGGGCCAGTAGATCCTACGAGCAGTACTTC
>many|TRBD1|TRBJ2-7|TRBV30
CAWSKGTGAYEQYF
TGTGCCTGGAGTAAGGGGACAGGTGCCTACGAGCAGTACTTC
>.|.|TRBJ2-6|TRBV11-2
CASSFTGVGGANVLTF
TGTGCCAGCAGCTTCACTGGGGTGGGTGGGGCCAACGTCCTGACTTTC
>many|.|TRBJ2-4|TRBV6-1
CASSSTGIAKNIQYF
TGTGCCAGCAGCAGCACCGGGATAGCCAAAAACATTCAGTACTTC
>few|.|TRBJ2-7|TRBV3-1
CASSQFDRGEQYF
TGTGCCAGCAGCCAGTTCGACCGGGGCGAGCAGTACTTC
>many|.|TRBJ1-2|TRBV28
CASSSFDTIYGYTF
TGTGCCAGCAGTTCCTTCGACACCATCTATGGCTACACCTTC
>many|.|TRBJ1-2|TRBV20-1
CSARDVAGGRIGYTF
TGCAGTGCTAGAGATGTGGCCGGGGGAAGAATCGGCTACACCTTC
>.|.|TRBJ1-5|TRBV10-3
CAIASNSNQPQHF
TGTGCCATCGCCTCAAATAGCAATCAGCCCCAGCATTTT
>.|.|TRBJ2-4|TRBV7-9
CASSGLGLPANIKYF
TGTGCCAGCAGTGGTCTGGGCCTTCCCGCAAACATTAAGTACTTC
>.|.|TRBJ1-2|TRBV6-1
CASSEARGYAYGYTF
TGTGCCAGCAGTGAAGCCAGGGGATACGCCTATGGCTACACCTTC
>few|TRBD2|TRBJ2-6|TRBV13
CASSIRLAGLSGANVLTF
TGTGCCAGCAGCATAAGACTAGCGGGCCTCTCTGGGGCCAACGTCCTGACTTTC
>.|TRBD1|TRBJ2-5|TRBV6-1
CATSDTRDSGSETQYF
TGTGCCACCAGTGATACCCGGGACAGCGGTTCAGAGACCCAGTACTTC